This record concerns one T cell receptor (beta chain) sequence. The authors' processing: Amplification with reference gene primers provided the estimates of nucleated cell counts. Measured with immunoSEQ multiplex PCR; TCRdb has only the in-frame clones, and not every one. The V and J calls and clone size are taken from that table; D and trimming were inferred from the DNA. The sample lists 130,000 or so clones; around nine tenths were seen once. Germline CDR1 reads SGHRS; CDR2 reads YFSETQ. The CDR3 has 16 amino acids. V was pared by 1 base and J by 4 bases, with 8 bases of the junction left unmatched. These data come from a study of blood T cell repertoires in COVID-19. Study at large: The United States, Italy and Spain were the sources of the acute and convalescent COVID-19 samples.

Input material: peripheral blood. The V call is TRBV5-1, the J call TRBJ1-2, with 9 bases matching TRBD1. This receptor was identified in a woman aged 45-65 years with acute or convalescent COVID-19. CDR3 region: CASSLTGTGNPYGYTF. Here the CDR3 DNA reads TGCGCCAGCAGCTTGACCGGGACAGGGAATCCCTATGGCTACACCTTC. Drawing the rest from reference TRBV5-1 and TRBJ1-2, the complete variable domain is KAGVTQTPRYLIKTRGQQVTLSCSPISGHRSVSWYQQTPGQGLQFLFEYFSETQRNKGNFPGRFSGRQFSNSRSEMNVSTLELGDSALYLCASSLTGTGNPYGYTFGSGTRLTVV.